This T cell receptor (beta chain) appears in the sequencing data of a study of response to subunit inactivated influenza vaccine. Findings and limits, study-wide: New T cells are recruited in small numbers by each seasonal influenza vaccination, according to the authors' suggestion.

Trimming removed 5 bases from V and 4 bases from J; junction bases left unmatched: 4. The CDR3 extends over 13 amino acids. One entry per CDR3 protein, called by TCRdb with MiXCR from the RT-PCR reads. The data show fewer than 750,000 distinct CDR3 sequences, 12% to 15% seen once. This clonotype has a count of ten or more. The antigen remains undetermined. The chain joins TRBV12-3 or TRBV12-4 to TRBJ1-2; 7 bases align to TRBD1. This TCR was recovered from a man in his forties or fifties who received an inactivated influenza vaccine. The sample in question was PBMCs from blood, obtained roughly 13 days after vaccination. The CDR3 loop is CASSPGTVYGYTF. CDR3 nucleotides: TGTGCCAGCAGTCCCGGGACAGTCTATGGCTACACCTTC.